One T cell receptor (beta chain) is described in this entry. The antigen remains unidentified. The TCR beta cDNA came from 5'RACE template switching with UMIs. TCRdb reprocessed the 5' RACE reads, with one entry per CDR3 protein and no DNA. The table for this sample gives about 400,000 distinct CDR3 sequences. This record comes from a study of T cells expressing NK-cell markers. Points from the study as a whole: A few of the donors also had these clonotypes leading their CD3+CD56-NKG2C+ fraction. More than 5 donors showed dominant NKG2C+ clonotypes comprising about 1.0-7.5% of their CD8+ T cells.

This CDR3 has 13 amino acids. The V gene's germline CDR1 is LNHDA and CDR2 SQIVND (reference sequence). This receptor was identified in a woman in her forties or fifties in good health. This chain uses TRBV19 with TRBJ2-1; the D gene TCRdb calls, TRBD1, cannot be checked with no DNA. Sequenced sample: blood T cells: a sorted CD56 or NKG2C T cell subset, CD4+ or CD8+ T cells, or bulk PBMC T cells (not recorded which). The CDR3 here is CAVSTGSNNEQFF. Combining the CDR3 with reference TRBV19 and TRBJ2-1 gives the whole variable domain DGGITQSPKYLFRKEGQNVTLSCEQNLNHDAMYWYRQDPGQGLRLIYYSQIVNDFQKGDIAEGYSVSREKKESFPLTVTSAQKNPTAFYLCAVSTGSNNEQFFGPGTRLTVL.